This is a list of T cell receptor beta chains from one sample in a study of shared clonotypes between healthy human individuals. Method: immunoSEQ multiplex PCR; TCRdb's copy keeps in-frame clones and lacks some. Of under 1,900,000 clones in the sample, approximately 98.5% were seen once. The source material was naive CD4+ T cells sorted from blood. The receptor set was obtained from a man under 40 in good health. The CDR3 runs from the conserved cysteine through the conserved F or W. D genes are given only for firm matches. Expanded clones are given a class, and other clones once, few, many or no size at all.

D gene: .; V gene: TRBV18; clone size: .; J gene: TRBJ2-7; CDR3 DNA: TGTGCCAGCTTTAGTCTGGCGGCTATACCATACGAGCAGTACTTC; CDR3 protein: CASFSLAAIPYEQYF
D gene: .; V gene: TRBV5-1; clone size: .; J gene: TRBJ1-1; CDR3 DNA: TGCGCCAGCAGCTCGGCCATAAACACTGAAGCTTTCTTT; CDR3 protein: CASSSAINTEAFF
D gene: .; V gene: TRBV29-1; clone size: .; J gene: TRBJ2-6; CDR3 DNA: TGCAGCACAGTCTCTGGGGCCAACGTCCTGACTTTC; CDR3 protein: CSTVSGANVLTF
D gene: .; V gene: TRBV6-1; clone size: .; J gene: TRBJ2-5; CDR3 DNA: TGTGCCAGCAGTGAGGGACTCGGACTCGAAGAGACCCAGTACTTC; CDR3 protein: CASSEGLGLEETQYF
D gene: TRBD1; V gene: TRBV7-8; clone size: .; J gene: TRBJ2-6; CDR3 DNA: TGTGCCAGCAGCTCCCGTGCTCCGACAGGGGTCTCAGCCGGGGCCAACGTCCTGACTTTC; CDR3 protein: CASSSRAPTGVSAGANVLTF
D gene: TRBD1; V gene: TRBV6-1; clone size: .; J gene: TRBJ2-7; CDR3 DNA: TGTGCCAGCAGAACCGACAGGGGAACTCCCTACGAGCAGTACTTC; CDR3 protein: CASRTDRGTPYEQYF
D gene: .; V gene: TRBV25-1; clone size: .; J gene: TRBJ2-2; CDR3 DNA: TGTGCTTGCTCGCGGACCGGGGAGCTGTTTTTT; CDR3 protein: CACSRTGELFF
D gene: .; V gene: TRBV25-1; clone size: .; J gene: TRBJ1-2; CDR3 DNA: TGTGCCAGCAGTGAAGAGTGGGGTTCTGGAAGCTACACCTTC; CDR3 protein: CASSEEWGSGSYTF
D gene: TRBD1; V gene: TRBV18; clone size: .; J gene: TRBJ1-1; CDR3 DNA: TGTGCCAGCTCACAAGACAGGGGAGTTTGGACTGAAGCTTTCTTT; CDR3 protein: CASSQDRGVWTEAFF
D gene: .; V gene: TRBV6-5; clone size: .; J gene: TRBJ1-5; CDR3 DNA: TGTGCCAGCAGTTACTCGTACAATAGCAATCAGCCCCAGCATTTT; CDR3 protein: CASSYSYNSNQPQHF
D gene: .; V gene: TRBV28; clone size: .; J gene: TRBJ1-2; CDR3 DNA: TGTGCCAGCAGTTTAAGATTCAGAAACTATGGCTACACCTTC; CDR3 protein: CASSLRFRNYGYTF
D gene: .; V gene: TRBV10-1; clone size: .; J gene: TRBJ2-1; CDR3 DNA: TGCGCCAGCAGTCGGAGTAATGAGCAGTTCTTC; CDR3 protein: CASSRSNEQFF
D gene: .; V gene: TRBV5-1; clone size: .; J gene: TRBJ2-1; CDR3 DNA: TGCGCCAGCAGAGAACAGCCCAGCTCCTACAATGAGCAGTTCTTC; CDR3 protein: CASREQPSSYNEQFF
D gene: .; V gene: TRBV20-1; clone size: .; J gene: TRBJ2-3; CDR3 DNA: TGCAGTGCCAACACAGATACGCAGTATTTT; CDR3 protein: CSANTDTQYF
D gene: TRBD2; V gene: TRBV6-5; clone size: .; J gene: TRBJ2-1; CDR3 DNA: TGTGCCAGCAGCATTAGCGGGGGTTACAATGAGCAGTTCTTC; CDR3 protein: CASSISGGYNEQFF
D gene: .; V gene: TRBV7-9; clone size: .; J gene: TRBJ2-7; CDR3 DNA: TGTGCCAGCAGCCCCCTCCACGAGCAGTACTTC; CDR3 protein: CASSPLHEQYF
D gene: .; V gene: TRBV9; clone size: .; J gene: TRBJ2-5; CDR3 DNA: TGTGCCAGCAGCCCTGGACAATCACAAGAGACCCAGTACTTC; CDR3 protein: CASSPGQSQETQYF
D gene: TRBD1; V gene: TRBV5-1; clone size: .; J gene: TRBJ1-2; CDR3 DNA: TGCGCCAGCAGGCCAGAAACGGACAGGGTTCGTGGCTACACCTTC; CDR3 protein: CASRPETDRVRGYTF
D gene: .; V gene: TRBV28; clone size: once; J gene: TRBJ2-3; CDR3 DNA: TGTGCCAGCAGCAGCACAGATACGCAGTATTTT; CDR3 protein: CASSSTDTQYF
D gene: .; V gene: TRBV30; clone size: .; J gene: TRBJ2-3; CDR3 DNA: TGTGCCTGGAGTCCCACAATACCCCGCACAGATACGCAGTATTTT; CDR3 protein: CAWSPTIPRTDTQYF
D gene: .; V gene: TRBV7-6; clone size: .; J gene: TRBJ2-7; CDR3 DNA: TGTGCCAGCAGCTTAGGGGCCTCCTCGGCTACGGGTGAGCAGTACTTC; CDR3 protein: CASSLGASSATGEQYF
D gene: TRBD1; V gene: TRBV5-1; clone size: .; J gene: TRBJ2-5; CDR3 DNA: TGCGCCAGCAGCGGGGCCGGGACAGGGGAAGAGACCCAGTACTTC; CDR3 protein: CASSGAGTGEETQYF
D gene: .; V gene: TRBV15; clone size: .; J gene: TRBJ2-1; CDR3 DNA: TGTGCCACCAGCAGAGATGCATCCGGGGATGAGCAGTTCTTC; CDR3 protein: CATSRDASGDEQFF
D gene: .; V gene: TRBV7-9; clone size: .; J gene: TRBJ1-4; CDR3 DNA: TGTGCCAGCAGCTCAACCCAGGGACATGATAAACTGTTTTTT; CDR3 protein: CASSSTQGHDKLFF
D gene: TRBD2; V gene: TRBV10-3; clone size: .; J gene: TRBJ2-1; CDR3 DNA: TGTGCCATCGGGCAGCTAGCGGGAGTTAGTAATGAGCAGTTCTTC; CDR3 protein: CAIGQLAGVSNEQFF
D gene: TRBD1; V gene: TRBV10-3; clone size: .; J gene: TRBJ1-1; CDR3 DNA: TGTGCCATCAGTCCTCTAACAGGGGCTGAAGCTTTCTTT; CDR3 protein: CAISPLTGAEAFF
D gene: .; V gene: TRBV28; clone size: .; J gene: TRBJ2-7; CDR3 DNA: TGTGCCAGCAGTTTCCGGGGGACGTCCTACGAGCAGTACTTC; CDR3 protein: CASSFRGTSYEQYF